The present TCR beta chain was sequenced within a study of blood T cell repertoires in COVID-19. For the study at large: The United States, Italy and Spain provided the acute and convalescent COVID-19 samples. The analysed material was cDNA or gDNA that came from T cells, B-cell-depleted T cells, or PBMCs.

Germline trimming cut 6 bases from V and 6 bases from J; bases unmatched to any gene: 17. CDR1 is KGHSH and CDR2 is LQKENI in the germline V gene. The CDR3 loop spans 17 amino acids. Per the authors' pipeline: It was from reference gene primer amplification that nucleated cell counts were estimated. Sequenced by immunoSEQ multiplex PCR; TCRdb stores in-frame clones only, minus some. V and J calls plus clone size are reproduced from that table; the DNA served to infer D and trimming. Of about 87,000 clones in the sample, 85% to 90% were seen once. This chain connects TRBV18 to TRBJ2-3; TRBD1 aligns across 8 bases. The sequenced material came from peripheral blood. The sequence came from a man aged 35 to 55 with acute or convalescent COVID-19. CDR3 nucleotides: TGTGCCAGCTCTCCCTCGGGGTCGACAGGGGCGGTGGATACGCAGTATTTT. Translation: CASSPSGSTGAVDTQYF.